The 8 T cell receptor beta chains given below trace back to one sample, sequenced in a study of blood T cells in healthy people across ages. Using a J-beta primer mix together with a sample-barcoded 5' primer, a second PCR was run for roughly 7 to 12 cycles. TCRdb itself ran the 5' RACE reads through MiXCR, one entry per CDR3 protein. The sample lists about 1.7 million distinct CDR3 sequences; about 28% were seen once. Sequenced: blood. The receptors derive from a woman in her 30s in good health.

The chain has TRBV6-5 and TRBJ2-5; D assignment may be TRBD1 or TRBD2 (5 bases each). The germline V gene has CDR1 MNHEY and CDR2 SVGAGI. The CDR3 is 19 residues long. The germline V and J ends were trimmed by 0 bases and 4 bases, with 24 bases remaining between them. The CDR3 nucleotides are TGTGCCAGCAGTTACTCTACCGGGATACAAATCCCGGGGCCAGAGACCCAGTACTTC. This translates into CASSYSTGIQIPGPETQYF.

A note on this clonotype: A read error is possible here, since a much larger clone lies one base away. As the CDR3 is not closed by the conserved phenylalanine or tryptophan, this likely results from a read error. The gene calls are TRBV20-1 and TRBJ2-5; D gene uncertain. Germline V gene data show CDR1 as DFQATT and CDR2 as SNEGSKA (reference sequence). Between the trimmed V and J ends, which lost 5 bases and 1 base, there was a span of 14 bases. The CDR3 consists of 14 residues. Written as DNA, the CDR3 is TGCAGTGCTCGGACCTCTGAGGCCCAAGAGACCCAGTACTGC. Encoded protein: CSARTSEAQETQYC.

This clonotype turned up a few times. The chain recombines TRBV9 with TRBJ1-6; 7 bases align to TRBD1. With V trimmed by 0 bases and J by 5 bases, 5 bases remained unmatched. The CDR3 contains 16 residues. CDR1 SGDLS and CDR2 YYNGEE come from the germline V gene. The CDR3 DNA is TGTGCCAGCAGCGTAGACGCTCAGGGGGATAATTCACCCCTCCACTTT. This encodes CASSVDAQGDNSPLHF.

This clonotype was recorded a few times. The chain is built from TRBV5-6 and TRBJ2-7; D remains unclear. Germline V gene data show CDR1 as SGHDT and CDR2 as YYEEEE. Trimming shortened V by 4 bases and J by 2 bases, and 13 bases separated the two germline ends. This CDR3 has 14 residues. This chain's CDR3 is CASSDRVLTYEQYF. CDR3 DNA sequence: TGTGCCAGCAGCGACCGGGTCCTAACCTACGAGCAGTACTTC.

The rearrangement uses TRBV6-5 and TRBJ2-5, with D unresolved. The CDR3 covers 12 residues. The V gene's germline CDR1 is MNHEY and CDR2 SVGAGI. Trimming removed 5 bases at V and 7 bases at J, with 11 bases between. The CDR3 nucleotides read TGTGCCAGCAGTAACCAAGAAGCGACCCAGTACTTC. Translating it yields CASSNQEATQYF.

This clonotype was recorded many times. The chain carries TRBV4-2 and TRBJ2-7; weak D call: TRBD2 (7 bases). The germline V gene encodes CDR1 LGHNA and CDR2 YNFKEQ. The CDR3 contains 15 residues. V gave up 0 bases and J gave up 6 bases, with 15 bases separating them. The CDR3 protein is CASSQEGGGNGEQYF. The DNA of the CDR3 is TGTGCCAGCAGCCAAGAGGGAGGGGGTAACGGCGAGCAGTACTTC.

The CDR3 region is CAIGEGYTLHF. CDR3 in DNA: TGTGCCATCGGGGAGGGGTACACCCTCCACTTT. V is TRBV10-3 and J is TRBJ1-6; D is perhaps TRBD1 (5 bases). V dropped 8 bases and J dropped 14 bases, with 13 bases sitting between them. The germline V gene encodes CDR1 ENHRY and CDR2 SYGVKD. CDR3 length equals 11 residues.

This clonotype was counted only a few times. The rearrangement uses TRBV5-1 and TRBJ2-7; D might be TRBD2 (5 bases). The ends were cut back, 0 bases at V and 7 bases at J, with 17 bases in the middle. This CDR3 region has 15 residues. Germline CDR1 is SGHRS and CDR2 is YFSETQ. This chain's CDR3 is CASSLEGRRTGEQYF. The DNA of the CDR3 is TGCGCCAGCAGCTTGGAAGGCAGGAGAACGGGGGAGCAGTACTTC.